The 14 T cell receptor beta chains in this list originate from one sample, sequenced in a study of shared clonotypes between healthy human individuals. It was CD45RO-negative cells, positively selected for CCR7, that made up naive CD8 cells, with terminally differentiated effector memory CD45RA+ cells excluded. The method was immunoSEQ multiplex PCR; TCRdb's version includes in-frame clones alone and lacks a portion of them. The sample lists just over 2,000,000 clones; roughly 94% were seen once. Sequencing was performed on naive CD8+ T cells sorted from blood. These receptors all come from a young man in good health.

CDR3 sequence: CASSVEGGIMNTEAFF. CDR3 sequence (DNA): TGTGCCAGCAGCGTAGAGGGAGGGATTATGAACACTGAAGCTTTCTTT. The genes are TRBV9 and TRBJ1-1; D is undetermined. The CDR3 has 16 residues. From germline, CDR1 is SGDLS and CDR2 YYNGEE. V was clipped by 0 bases and J by 0 bases, with 12 bases between them.

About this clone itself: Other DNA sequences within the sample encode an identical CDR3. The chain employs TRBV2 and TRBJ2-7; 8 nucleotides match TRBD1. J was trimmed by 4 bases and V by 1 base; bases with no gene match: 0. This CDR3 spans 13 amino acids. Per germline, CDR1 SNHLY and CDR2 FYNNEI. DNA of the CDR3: TGTGCCAGCAGTGAAGGGACAGGGTACGAGCAGTACTTC. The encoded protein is CASSEGTGYEQYF.

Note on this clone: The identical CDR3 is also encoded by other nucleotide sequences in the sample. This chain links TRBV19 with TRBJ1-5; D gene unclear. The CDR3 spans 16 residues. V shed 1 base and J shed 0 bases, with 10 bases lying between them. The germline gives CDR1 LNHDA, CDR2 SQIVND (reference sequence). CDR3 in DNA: TGTGCCAGTAGTATAGTTGGAGAGTATAGCAATCAGCCCCAGCATTTT. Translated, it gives CASSIVGEYSNQPQHF.

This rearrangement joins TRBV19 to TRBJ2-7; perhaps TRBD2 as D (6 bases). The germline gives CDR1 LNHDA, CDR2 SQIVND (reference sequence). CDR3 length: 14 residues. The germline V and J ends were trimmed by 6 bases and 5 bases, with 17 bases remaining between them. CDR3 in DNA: TGTGCCAGTAGCCAGCTTGGGGGGTGGAACGAGCAGTACTTC. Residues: CASSQLGGWNEQYF.

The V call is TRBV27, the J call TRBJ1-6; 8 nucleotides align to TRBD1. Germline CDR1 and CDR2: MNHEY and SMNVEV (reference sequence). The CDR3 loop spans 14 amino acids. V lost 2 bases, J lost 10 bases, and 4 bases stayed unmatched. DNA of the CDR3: TGTGCCAGCAGTTTACAGGGGGCGCCGTCACCCCTCCACTTT. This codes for CASSLQGAPSPLHF.

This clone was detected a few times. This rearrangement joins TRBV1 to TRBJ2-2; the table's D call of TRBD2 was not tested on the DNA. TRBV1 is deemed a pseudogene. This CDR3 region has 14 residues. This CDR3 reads CTTIREGPHRELFF. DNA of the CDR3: TGCACCACCATCCGGGAAGGGCCCCACCGGGAGCTGTTTTTT.

CDR3 residues: CASSAGTSGIDEQYF. The DNA of the CDR3 is TGTGCCAGCAGCGCCGGGACTAGCGGGATTGACGAGCAGTACTTC. The chain joins TRBV11-2 to TRBJ2-7; 13 nucleotides align to TRBD2. The V gene's germline CDR1 is SGHAT and CDR2 FQNNGV. Trimming at V came to 5 bases and at J to 5 bases, leaving 6 bases not matched to a gene. The CDR3 is 15 residues long. Complete variable domain (other parts from reference TRBV11-2 and TRBJ2-7): EAGVAQSPRYKIIEKRQSVAFWCNPISGHATLYWYQQILGQGPKLLIQFQNNGVVDDSQLPKDRFSAERLKGVDSTLKIQPAKLEDSAVYLCASSAGTSGIDEQYFGPGTRLTVT.

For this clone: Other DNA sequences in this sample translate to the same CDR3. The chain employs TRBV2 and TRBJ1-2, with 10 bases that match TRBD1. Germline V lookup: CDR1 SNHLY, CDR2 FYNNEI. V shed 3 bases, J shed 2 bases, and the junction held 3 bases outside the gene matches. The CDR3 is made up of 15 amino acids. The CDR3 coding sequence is TGTGCCAGCAGTGACCCGGGACAGGGGAACTATGGCTACACCTTC. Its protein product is CASSDPGQGNYGYTF.

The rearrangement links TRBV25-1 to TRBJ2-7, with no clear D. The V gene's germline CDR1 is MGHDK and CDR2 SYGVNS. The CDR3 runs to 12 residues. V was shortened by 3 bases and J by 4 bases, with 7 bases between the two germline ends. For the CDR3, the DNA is TGTGCCAGCAGTGAGGCACATTACGAGCAGTACTTC. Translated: CASSEAHYEQYF.

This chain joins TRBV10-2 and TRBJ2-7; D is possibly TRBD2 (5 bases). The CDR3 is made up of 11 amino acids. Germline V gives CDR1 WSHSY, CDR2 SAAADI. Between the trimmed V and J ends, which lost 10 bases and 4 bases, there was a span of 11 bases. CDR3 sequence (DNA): TGCGCCACCTCTCCGGGATACGAGCAGTACTTC. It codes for CATSPGYEQYF.

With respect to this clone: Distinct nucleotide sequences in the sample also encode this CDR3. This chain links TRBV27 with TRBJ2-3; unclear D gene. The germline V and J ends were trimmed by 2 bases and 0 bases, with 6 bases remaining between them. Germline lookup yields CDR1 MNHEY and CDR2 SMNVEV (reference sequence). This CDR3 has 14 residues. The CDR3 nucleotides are TGTGCCAGCAGTTTAGAGGCCAGCACAGATACGCAGTATTTT. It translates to CASSLEASTDTQYF.

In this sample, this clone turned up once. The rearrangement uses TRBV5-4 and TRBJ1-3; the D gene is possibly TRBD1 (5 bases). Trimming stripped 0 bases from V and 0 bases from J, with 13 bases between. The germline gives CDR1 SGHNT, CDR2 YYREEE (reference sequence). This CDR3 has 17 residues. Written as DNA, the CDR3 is TGTGCCAGCAGCTTGGAAGCAGGGAGCCTCTCTGGAAACACCATATATTTT. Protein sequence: CASSLEAGSLSGNTIYF.

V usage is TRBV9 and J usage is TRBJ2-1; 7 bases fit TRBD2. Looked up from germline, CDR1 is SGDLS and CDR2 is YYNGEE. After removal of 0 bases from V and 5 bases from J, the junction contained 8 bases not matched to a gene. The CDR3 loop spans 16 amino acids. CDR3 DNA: TGTGCCAGCAGCGTAGCGGCTAGCGGAACTAACAATGAGCAGTTCTTC. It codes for CASSVAASGTNNEQFF.

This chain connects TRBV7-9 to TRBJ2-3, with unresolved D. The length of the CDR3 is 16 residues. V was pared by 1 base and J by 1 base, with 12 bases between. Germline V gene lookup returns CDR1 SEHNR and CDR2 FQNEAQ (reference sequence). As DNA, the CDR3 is TGTGCCAGCAGCTTAGGAGTGACTCCTGGCACAGATACGCAGTATTTT. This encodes CASSLGVTPGTDTQYF. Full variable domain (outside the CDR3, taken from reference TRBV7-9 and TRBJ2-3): DTGVSQNPRHKITKRGQNVTFRCDPISEHNRLYWYRQTLGQGPEFLTYFQNEAQLEKSRLLSDRFSAERPKGSFSTLEIQRTEQGDSAMYLCASSLGVTPGTDTQYFGPGTRLTVL.